This TCR beta chain is drawn from a study of early T cells in non-severe SARS-CoV-2 infection. Study findings and constraints: VDJdb-based matching was biased toward anti-spike CD8 responses and missed private and CD4 specificities.

TCRdb used MiXCR to reprocess the 5' RACE reads, holding one entry per CDR3 protein. This table has roughly 46,000 distinct CDR3 sequences, around 10% appearing once. Per the germline V gene, CDR1 is MNHNY and CDR2 is SVGAGI (reference sequence). The V and J ends lost 8 bases and 3 bases respectively, with 4 bases between them. CDR3 length: 11 amino acids. This clonotype came up many times. Its cognate antigen is unknown. Sequencing was performed on whole blood, taken at baseline. The chain carries TRBV6-6 and TRBJ1-4; D call uncertain. This clonotype was sampled from an adult who was a healthcare worker with PCR-confirmed SARS-CoV-2 infection or an uninfected control (not recorded which). CDR3 amino acids: CASQSNEKLFF. CDR3 coding DNA: TGTGCCAGCCAGTCTAATGAAAAACTGTTTTTT.